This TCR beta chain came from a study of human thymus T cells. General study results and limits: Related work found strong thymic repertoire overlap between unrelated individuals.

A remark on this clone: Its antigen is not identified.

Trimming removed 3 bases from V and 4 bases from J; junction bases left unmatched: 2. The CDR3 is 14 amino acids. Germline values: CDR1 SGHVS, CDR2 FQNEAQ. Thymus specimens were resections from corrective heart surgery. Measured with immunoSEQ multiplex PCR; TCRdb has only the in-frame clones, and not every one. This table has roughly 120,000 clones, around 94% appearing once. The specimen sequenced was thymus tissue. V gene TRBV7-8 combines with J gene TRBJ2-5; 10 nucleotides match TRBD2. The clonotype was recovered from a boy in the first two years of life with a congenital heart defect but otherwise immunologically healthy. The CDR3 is CASSLVAGGETQYF. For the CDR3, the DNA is TGTGCCAGCAGCTTGGTAGCGGGAGGAGAGACCCAGTACTTC.